This T cell receptor (beta chain) stems from a study of blood T cell repertoires in COVID-19. Whole-study context: Donors in the United States, Italy and Spain gave samples during acute or convalescent COVID-19. T cells, B-cell-depleted T cells, or PBMCs supplied cDNA or gDNA.

The CDR3 is 14 amino acids. Germline values: CDR1 MNHEY, CDR2 SMNVEV (reference sequence). V was trimmed by 1 base and J by 5 bases, leaving 11 bases between them. Participant age was roughly 18 to 95 years, and participants resided in fewer than 30 US areas. Original data processing: Amplifying reference gene primers gave estimates of nucleated cell counts. Method: immunoSEQ multiplex PCR; TCRdb's copy keeps in-frame clones and lacks some. The DNA was the basis for D and trimming; V, J and clone size are from that table. The data contain approximately 140,000 clones, approximately 84% of them singletons.

The sample taken for sequencing was PBMCs or T cells enriched from blood (not recorded which). This chain connects TRBV27 to TRBJ2-5; D not certain. The sequence was obtained from a woman aged 45 to 65 with acute COVID-19. The DNA of the CDR3 is TGTGCCAGCAGTTTATGGAGCACCGCGGAGACCCAGTACTTC. This sequence encodes CASSLWSTAETQYF.